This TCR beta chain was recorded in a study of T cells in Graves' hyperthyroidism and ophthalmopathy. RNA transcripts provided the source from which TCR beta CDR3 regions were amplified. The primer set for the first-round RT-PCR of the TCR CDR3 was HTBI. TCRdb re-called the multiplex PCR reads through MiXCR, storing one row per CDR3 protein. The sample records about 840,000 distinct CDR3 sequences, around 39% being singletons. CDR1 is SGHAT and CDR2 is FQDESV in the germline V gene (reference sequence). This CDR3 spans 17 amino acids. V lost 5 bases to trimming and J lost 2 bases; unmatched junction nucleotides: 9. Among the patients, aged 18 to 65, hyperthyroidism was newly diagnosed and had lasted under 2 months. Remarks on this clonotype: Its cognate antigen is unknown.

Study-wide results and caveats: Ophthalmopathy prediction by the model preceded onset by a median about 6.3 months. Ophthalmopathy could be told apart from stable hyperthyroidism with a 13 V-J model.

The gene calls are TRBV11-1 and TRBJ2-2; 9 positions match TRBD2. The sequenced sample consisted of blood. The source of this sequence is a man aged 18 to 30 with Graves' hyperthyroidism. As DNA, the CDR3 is TGTGCCAGCAGCACCGTAATAGCGGGAGTAAACACCGGGGAGCTGTTTTTT. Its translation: CASSTVIAGVNTGELFF.